The 12 T cell receptor beta chains below all came from one sample that was sequenced in a study of cytomegalovirus exposure and HLA in healthy donors. The study ran its PCR with 60 Vbeta and 13 Jbeta primers. Clones were sequenced by immunoSEQ multiplex PCR, and TCRdb holds only the in-frame ones, with some missing. Of 100,000 to 150,000 clones in the sample, over 80% were seen once. The sample consisted of PBMCs. The receptor set was obtained from a boy between 10 and 17 years old in good health and CMV-seronegative.

The V gene is TRBV29-1, the J gene TRBJ2-7, with D perhaps TRBD1 (6 bases). The CDR3 length is 12 residues. V lost 6 bases to trimming and J lost 3 bases, with 12 bases between them. CDR1 and CDR2 from the germline V gene are SQVTM and ANQGSEA. The chain's CDR3 is CSVPGVHYEQYF. The CDR3 region has the DNA TGCAGCGTACCAGGGGTCCACTACGAGCAGTACTTC.

The chain has TRBV2 and TRBJ1-1; 9 nucleotides line up with TRBD1. The CDR3 covers 13 residues. V lost 6 bases, J lost 5 bases, and 4 bases stayed unmatched. Germline CDR1 and CDR2: SNHLY and FYNNEI. DNA of the CDR3: TGTGCCAGCAGGGGGACAGGGCGGACTGAAGCTTTCTTT. Its translation: CASRGTGRTEAFF.

This clone was picked up one time. The V and J genes are TRBV4-1 and TRBJ1-6; D not resolved. V gave up 0 bases and J gave up 7 bases, with 13 bases separating them. The CDR3 loop spans 16 amino acids. Germline CDR1 MGHRA, CDR2 YSYEKL. CDR3 DNA: TGCGCCAGCAGCCAAGATGGTGGGGAGAGGAATTCACCCCTCCACTTT. Its protein product is CASSQDGGERNSPLHF.

The gene calls are TRBV7-2 and TRBJ1-1; no clear D gene. The germline CDR1 and CDR2 sequences are SGHTA and FQGNSA. This CDR3 comprises 15 residues. The V and J ends lost 1 base and 5 bases respectively, with 14 bases between them. The DNA for the CDR3 is TGTGCCAGCAGCTTAGGAGTCCAGGTATGGACTGAAGCTTTCTTT. This gives the protein CASSLGVQVWTEAFF. Combining the CDR3 with reference TRBV7-2 and TRBJ1-1 gives the whole variable domain GAGVSQSPSNKVTEKGKDVELRCDPISGHTALYWYRQSLGQGLEFLIYFQGNSAPDKSGLPSDRFSAERTGGSVSTLTIQRTQQEDSAVYLCASSLGVQVWTEAFFGQGTRLTVV.

This chain uses TRBV13 with TRBJ1-4; D is uncertain. The CDR3 is 13 residues long. V lost 4 bases, J lost 4 bases, and 7 bases lay in between. Germline V gene data show CDR1 as PRHDT and CDR2 as FYEKMQ (reference sequence). Here the CDR3 reads CASSSGINEKLFF. The DNA of the CDR3 is TGTGCCAGCAGCTCCGGGATTAATGAAAAACTGTTTTTT.

The CDR3 sequence is CASSYAGDYEQYF. As DNA, the CDR3 is TGTGCCAGCAGTTATGCAGGCGATTACGAGCAGTACTTC. The chain carries TRBV6-5 and TRBJ2-7; D gene ambiguous. V lost 3 bases to trimming and J lost 4 bases, with 10 bases between them. This CDR3 has 13 amino acids. CDR1 MNHEY and CDR2 SVGAGI come from the germline V gene.

V is TRBV30 and J is TRBJ2-7, with 10 bases fitting TRBD1. With V trimmed by 4 bases and J by 2 bases, 5 bases remained unmatched. The CDR3 is 14 residues long. In germline, CDR1 is GTSNPN, CDR2 SVGIG (reference sequence). The DNA of the CDR3 is TGTGCCTGGACGGACAGGGGGACCCCCTACGAGCAGTACTTC. This sequence encodes CAWTDRGTPYEQYF.

This clone was seen a few times. The chain combines TRBV5-8 with TRBJ1-1; D is unresolved. Germline V CDR1 and CDR2: SGHTS, YDEGEE. Trimming took off 4 bases at V and 0 bases at J, with 10 bases between the two ends. The CDR3 sequence is 14 residues long. CDR3: CASSGESLNTEAFF. CDR3 DNA sequence: TGTGCCAGCAGCGGGGAGAGCCTGAACACTGAAGCTTTCTTT.

This chain connects TRBV13 to TRBJ2-5; TRBD2 aligns across 11 bases. The CDR3 length is 16 residues. J gave up 0 bases and V 3 bases, and 3 bases lay outside the gene matches. Germline CDR1 PRHDT, CDR2 FYEKMQ (reference sequence). CDR3 sequence (DNA): TGTGCCAGCAGCTTGTGGACTAGCGGGCACCAAGAGACCCAGTACTTC. Amino acid sequence: CASSLWTSGHQETQYF.

The rearrangement joins TRBV18 to TRBJ1-4; 11 nucleotides line up with TRBD1. The CDR3 loop spans 16 amino acids. Germline V lookup: CDR1 KGHSH, CDR2 LQKENI. The junction had 1 base not matched to a gene; V was cut back by 4 bases and J by 0 bases. CDR3 in amino acids: CASSRDRGATNEKLFF. Here the CDR3 DNA reads TGTGCCAGCTCACGGGACAGGGGGGCAACTAATGAAAAACTGTTTTTT. Using reference TRBV18 and TRBJ1-4 for the parts outside the CDR3, the full variable domain is NAGVMQNPRHLVRRRGQEARLRCSPMKGHSHVYWYRQLPEEGLKFMVYLQKENIIDESGMPKERFSAEFPKEGPSILRIQQVVRGDSAAYFCASSRDRGATNEKLFFGSGTQLSVL.

The gene calls are TRBV5-4 and TRBJ2-1, with 7 bases matching TRBD1. This CDR3 is 14 amino acids long. Germline assignment: CDR1 SGHNT and CDR2 YYREEE (reference sequence). V trimming: 6 bases; J trimming: 7 bases; junction bases outside the gene matches: 10. The CDR3 region is CASIDPEGANEQFF. Here the CDR3 DNA reads TGTGCCAGCATCGACCCCGAGGGGGCAAATGAGCAGTTCTTC. Filled out from reference TRBV5-4 and TRBJ2-1, the complete variable domain reads ETGVTQSPTHLIKTRGQQVTLRCSSQSGHNTVSWYQQALGQGPQFIFQYYREEENGRGNFPPRFSGLQFPNYSSELNVNALELDDSALYLCASIDPEGANEQFFGPGTRLTVL.

The genes are TRBV27 and TRBJ2-1; possible D gene TRBD1, 5 bases. The CDR3 consists of 15 residues. The V end was cut by 5 bases, the J end by 9 bases, with 20 bases between. The V gene's germline CDR1 is MNHEY and CDR2 SMNVEV (reference sequence). This CDR3 is CASSPRVPLNFEQFF. The CDR3, as DNA: TGTGCCAGCAGTCCCAGGGTACCCCTTAATTTTGAGCAGTTCTTC.